The next 11 T cell receptor beta chains were all read from a single sample in a study of T cell repertoires in cytomegalovirus infection. TCRdb reprocessed the reads via MiXCR and lists one record per CDR3 protein. The sample holds hundreds of thousands of distinct CDR3 sequences; 25% to 35% are singletons and the top ten take around 20%. No antigen has been identified for these receptors. Sequenced material: cultured PBMCs, taken from culture after CMV antigen stimulation. These receptors came from a human donor in good health (CMV status not recorded). Some clones in this sample may be carry-over from other donors' samples.

This clonotype was seen a few times. The rearrangement joins TRBV12-3 or TRBV12-4 to TRBJ1-1; 8 positions agree with TRBD1. This CDR3 is built from 14 residues. The ends lost 1 base at V and 5 bases at J; junction bases unmatched: 3. Written as DNA, the CDR3 is TGTGCCAGCAGTTTAGTCAGGGGGCGGACTGAAGCTTTCTTT. Amino acid sequence: CASSLVRGRTEAFF.

This clonotype showed up many times. V gene TRBV7-8 combines with J gene TRBJ2-3; possibly TRBD2 for D (6 bases). V was cut by 4 bases and J by 0 bases, with 23 bases left in between. The CDR3 consists of 19 residues. Per germline, CDR1 SGHVS and CDR2 FQNEAQ. The CDR3 spells CASSSPTRRRFTSTDTQYF. The CDR3 bases are TGTGCCAGCAGCTCTCCGACTAGGAGACGATTTACTAGCACAGATACGCAGTATTTT. The full variable domain, in which reference TRBV7-8 and TRBJ2-3 provide the parts outside the CDR3, is GAGVSQSPRYKVAKRGQDVALRCDPISGHVSLFWYQQALGQGPEFLTYFQNEAQLDKSGLPSDRFFAERPEGSVSTLKIQRTQQEDSAVYLCASSSPTRRRFTSTDTQYFGPGTRLTVL.

This clonotype was seen a few times. This chain connects TRBV19 to TRBJ1-1; TRBD1 matches at 9 bases. The CDR3 runs to 14 residues. Trimming removed 7 bases from V and 3 bases from J; junction bases left unmatched: 6. CDR1 LNHDA and CDR2 SQIVND come from the germline V gene (reference sequence). This chain's CDR3 is CASNRRDRDTEAFF. The CDR3 nucleotides read TGTGCCAGTAACCGAAGGGACAGGGACACTGAAGCTTTCTTT.

This clonotype was seen ten or more times. The V and J genes are TRBV7-2 and TRBJ2-3; 8 bases align to TRBD2. V shed 5 bases and J 4 bases; nucleotides not matched to a gene: 5. The CDR3 consists of 14 residues. Germline CDR1 is SGHTA and CDR2 is FQGNSA. The CDR3 protein is CASSPSGPADTQYF. CDR3 DNA sequence: TGTGCCAGCAGCCCTAGCGGGCCGGCAGATACGCAGTATTTT.

This clonotype came up a few times. The junction shows a germline mismatch at one end, possibly a read error. This rearrangement joins TRBV7-2 to TRBJ2-1; 8 nucleotides line up with TRBD2. Germline values: CDR1 SGHTA, CDR2 FQGNSA. This CDR3 is 10 amino acids long. The CDR3 spells CASSFGGGHF. Here the CDR3 DNA reads TGTGCCAGCAGCTTCGGGGGGGGTCACTTC.

This chain joins TRBV7-2 and TRBJ2-7; D is ambiguous. Germline values: CDR1 SGHTA, CDR2 FQGNSA. This CDR3 spans 14 amino acids. The germline V and J ends were trimmed by 5 bases and 6 bases, with 17 bases remaining between them. The chain's CDR3 is CASSPKLASPEQYF. As DNA, the CDR3 is TGTGCCAGCAGCCCCAAACTCGCGTCCCCCGAGCAGTACTTC. Full variable domain (remainder filled in from reference TRBV7-2 and TRBJ2-7): GAGVSQSPSNKVTEKGKDVELRCDPISGHTALYWYRQSLGQGLEFLIYFQGNSAPDKSGLPSDRFSAERTGGSVSTLTIQRTQQEDSAVYLCASSPKLASPEQYFGPGTRLTVT.

This clonotype has a handful of counts. The V call is TRBV6-9, the J call TRBJ2-3, with 9 bases matching TRBD2. Germline CDR1 and CDR2: MNHGY and SVAAGI. V gave up 8 bases and J gave up 3 bases; unmatched junction bases: 15. The CDR3 sequence is 17 residues long. CDR3: CASGLAGGPGGTDTQYF. CDR3 DNA: TGTGCCAGCGGTCTGGCGGGAGGGCCAGGTGGTACAGATACGCAGTATTTT.

The V and J genes are TRBV29-1 and TRBJ2-1, with 11 bases identical to TRBD2. This CDR3 is built from 15 residues. The J segment lost 9 bases and the V segment lost 0 bases, leaving 7 bases of the junction unmatched. Germline-derived CDR1 and CDR2 are SQVTM and ANQGSEA. This CDR3 is CSVEDRLAGGLEQFF. In DNA, the CDR3 is TGCAGCGTTGAAGATAGGCTAGCGGGAGGACTTGAGCAGTTCTTC.

V usage is TRBV7-9 and J usage is TRBJ1-5, with D possibly TRBD1 on 6 matching bases. V dropped 4 bases and J dropped 5 bases, with 12 bases sitting between them. The V gene's germline CDR1 is SEHNR and CDR2 FQNEAQ (reference sequence). This CDR3 spans 14 amino acids. The CDR3 DNA follows: TGTGCCAGCAGCTCGGACAGATTTGATCAGCCCCAGCATTTT. Protein product: CASSSDRFDQPQHF.

The chain combines TRBV7-2 with TRBJ1-1; unclear D gene. V lost 4 bases and J lost 0, with 9 bases in between. The germline CDR1 and CDR2 sequences are SGHTA and FQGNSA. This CDR3 spans 14 amino acids. The CDR3 bases are TGTGCCAGCAGCTCACAACGGCTGAACACTGAAGCTTTCTTT. Protein product: CASSSQRLNTEAFF.

The rearrangement links TRBV11-2 to TRBJ2-7; D is unresolved. Germline-derived CDR1 and CDR2 are SGHAT and FQNNGV. CDR3 length: 14 amino acids. Trimming left V 4 bases short and J 1 base short, with 11 bases between. CDR3 amino acids: CASSSFGFSYEQYF. The CDR3 DNA follows: TGTGCCAGCAGCTCGTTCGGTTTTTCCTACGAGCAGTACTTC.